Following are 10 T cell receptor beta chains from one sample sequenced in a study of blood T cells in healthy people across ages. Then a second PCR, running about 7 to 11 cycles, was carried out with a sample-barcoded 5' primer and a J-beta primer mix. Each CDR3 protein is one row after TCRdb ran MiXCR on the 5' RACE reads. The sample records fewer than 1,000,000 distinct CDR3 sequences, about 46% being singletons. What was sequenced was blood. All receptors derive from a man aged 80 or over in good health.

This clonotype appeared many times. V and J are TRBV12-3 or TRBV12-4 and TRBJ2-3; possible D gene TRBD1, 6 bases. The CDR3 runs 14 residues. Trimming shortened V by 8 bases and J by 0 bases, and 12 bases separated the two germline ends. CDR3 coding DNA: TGTGCCAGCTGTGGGGGCAGCAGCACAGATACGCAGTATTTT. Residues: CASCGGSSTDTQYF.

In nucleotides, the CDR3 is TGTGCCACCAGTGATCGAGGGACAGGAGAAATCTATGGCTACACCTTC. It codes for CATSDRGTGEIYGYTF. The chain combines TRBV24-1 with TRBJ1-2; 8 bases align to TRBD1. From germline, CDR1 is KGHDR and CDR2 SFDVKD. Unmatched junction bases numbered 9, after V lost 3 bases and J lost 4 bases. This CDR3 spans 16 amino acids.

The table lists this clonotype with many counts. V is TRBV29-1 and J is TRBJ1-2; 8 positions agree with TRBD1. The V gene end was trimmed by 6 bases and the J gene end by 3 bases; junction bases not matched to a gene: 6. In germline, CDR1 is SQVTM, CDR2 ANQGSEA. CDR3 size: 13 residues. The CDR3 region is CSVPTGEDYGYTF. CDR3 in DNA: TGCAGCGTCCCGACAGGGGAGGACTATGGCTACACCTTC.

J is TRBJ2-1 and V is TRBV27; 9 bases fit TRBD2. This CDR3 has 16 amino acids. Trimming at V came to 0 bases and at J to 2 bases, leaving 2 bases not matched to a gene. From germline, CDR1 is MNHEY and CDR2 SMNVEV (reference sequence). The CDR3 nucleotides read TGTGCCAGCAGTTTATCCGGGACTAGCACCTACAATGAGCAGTTCTTC. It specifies CASSLSGTSTYNEQFF.

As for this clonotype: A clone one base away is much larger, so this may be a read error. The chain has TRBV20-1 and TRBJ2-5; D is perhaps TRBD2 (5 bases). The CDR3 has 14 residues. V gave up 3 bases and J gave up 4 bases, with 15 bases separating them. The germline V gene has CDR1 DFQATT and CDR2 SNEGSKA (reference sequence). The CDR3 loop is CSASWRGGGETQYF. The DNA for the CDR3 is TGCAGTGCTAGTTGGCGAGGAGGAGGAGAGACCCAGTACTTC.

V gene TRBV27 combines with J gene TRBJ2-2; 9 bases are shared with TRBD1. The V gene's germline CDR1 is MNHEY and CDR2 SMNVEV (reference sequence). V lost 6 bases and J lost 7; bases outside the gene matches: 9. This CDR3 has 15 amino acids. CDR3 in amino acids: CASSPGQGMGGELFF. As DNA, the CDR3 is TGTGCCAGCAGCCCGGGACAGGGAATGGGCGGGGAGCTGTTTTTT.

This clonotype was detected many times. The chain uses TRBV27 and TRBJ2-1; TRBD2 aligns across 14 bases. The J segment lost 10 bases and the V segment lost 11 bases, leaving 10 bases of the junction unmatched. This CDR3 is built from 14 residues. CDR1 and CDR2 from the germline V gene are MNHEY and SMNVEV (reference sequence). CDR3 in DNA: TGTGCCGGCCAGACTAGCGGGAGGGCGGAAGAGCAGTTCTTC. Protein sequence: CAGQTSGRAEEQFF.

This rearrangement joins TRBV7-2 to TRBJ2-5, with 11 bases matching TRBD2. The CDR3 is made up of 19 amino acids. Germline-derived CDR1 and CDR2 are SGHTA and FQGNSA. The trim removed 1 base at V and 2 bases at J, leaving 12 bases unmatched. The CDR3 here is CASSLGSGRASAPQETQYF. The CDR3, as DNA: TGTGCCAGCAGCTTAGGTAGCGGGAGGGCTTCAGCACCACAAGAGACCCAGTACTTC.

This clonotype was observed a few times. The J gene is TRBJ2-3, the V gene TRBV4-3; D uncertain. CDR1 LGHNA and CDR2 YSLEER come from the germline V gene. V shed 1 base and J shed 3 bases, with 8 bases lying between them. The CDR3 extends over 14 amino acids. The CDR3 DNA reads TGCGCCAGCAGCCAAGGGCTCACAACAGATACGCAGTATTTT. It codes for CASSQGLTTDTQYF.

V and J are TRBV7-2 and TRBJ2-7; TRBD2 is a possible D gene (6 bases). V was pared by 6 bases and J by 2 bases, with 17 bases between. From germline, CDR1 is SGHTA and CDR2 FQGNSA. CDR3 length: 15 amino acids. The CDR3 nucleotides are TGTGCCAGCAGTCTAGGGGTAGCGGTTACCTACGAGCAGTACTTC. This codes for CASSLGVAVTYEQYF.